In its sample, the clone carrying this T cell receptor beta chain was seen once. As yet, its antigen is unknown. The source of the sample is a study of CD4 T cells in relation to SARS-CoV-2 and coronaviruses. Study results and limitations: According to naive versus memory sequencing, detected responses are memory recall, not newly primed.

Uncultured naive and memory CD4+ T cells supplied DNA for deep TCR-beta sequencing. Some clones are missing from TCRdb's copy, which holds only in-frame ones; the method was immunoSEQ multiplex PCR. Counted here are 60,000 to 80,000 clones, approximately 87% occurring once; the ten biggest clones make up 1.5% to 2%. The unexposed donors gave CD4+ T cells in about 2010-2018, prior to COVID-19. V was pared by 3 bases and J by 8 bases, with 10 bases between. The CDR3 length is 12 residues. Sequenced input: memory CD4+ T cells from PBMCs. The source is a human donor in good health. The V gene is TRBV12-3 or TRBV12-4, the J gene TRBJ1-2; D not certain. CDR3: CASSLLPSGYTF. In nucleotides, the CDR3 is TGTGCCAGCAGTTTGTTGCCTTCCGGCTACACCTTC.